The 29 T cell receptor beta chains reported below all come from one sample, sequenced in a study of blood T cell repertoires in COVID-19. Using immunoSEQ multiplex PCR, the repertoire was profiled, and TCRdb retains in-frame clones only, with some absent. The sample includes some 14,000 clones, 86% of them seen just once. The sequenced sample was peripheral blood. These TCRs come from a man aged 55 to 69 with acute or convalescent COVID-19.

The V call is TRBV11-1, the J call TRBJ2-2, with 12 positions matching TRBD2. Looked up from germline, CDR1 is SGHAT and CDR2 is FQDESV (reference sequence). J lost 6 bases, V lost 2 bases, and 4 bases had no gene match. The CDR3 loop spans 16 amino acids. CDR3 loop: CASSLTSGRTAGELFF. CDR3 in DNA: TGTGCCAGCAGCTTAACTAGCGGGAGGACGGCCGGGGAGCTGTTTTTT. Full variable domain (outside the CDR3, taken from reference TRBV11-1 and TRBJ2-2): EAEVAQSPRYKITEKSQAVAFWCDPISGHATLYWYRQILGQGPELLVQFQDESVVDDSQLPKDRFSAERLKGVDSTLKIQPAELGDSAMYLCASSLTSGRTAGELFFGEGSRLTVL.

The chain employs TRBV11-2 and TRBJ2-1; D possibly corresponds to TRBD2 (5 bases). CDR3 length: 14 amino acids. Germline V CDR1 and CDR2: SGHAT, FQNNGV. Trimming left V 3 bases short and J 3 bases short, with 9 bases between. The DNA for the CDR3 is TGTGCCAGCAGCTTCCTAGCCCTCTACAATGAGCAGTTCTTC. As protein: CASSFLALYNEQFF.

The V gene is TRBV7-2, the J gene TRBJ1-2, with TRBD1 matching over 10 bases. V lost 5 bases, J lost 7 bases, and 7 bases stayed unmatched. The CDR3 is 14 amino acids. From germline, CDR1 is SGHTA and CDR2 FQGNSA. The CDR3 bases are TGTGCCAGCAGCCTCGGGACAGGGGATCTTGGCTACACCTTC. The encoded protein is CASSLGTGDLGYTF. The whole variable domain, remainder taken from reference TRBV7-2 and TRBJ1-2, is GAGVSQSPSNKVTEKGKDVELRCDPISGHTALYWYRQSLGQGLEFLIYFQGNSAPDKSGLPSDRFSAERTGGSVSTLTIQRTQQEDSAVYLCASSLGTGDLGYTFGSGTRLTVV.

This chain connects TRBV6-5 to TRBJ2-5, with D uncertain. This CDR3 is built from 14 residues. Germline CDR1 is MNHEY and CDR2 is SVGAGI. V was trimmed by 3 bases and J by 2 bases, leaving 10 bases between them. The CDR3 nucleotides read TGTGCCAGCAGTTATACTGGTTTTCAAGAGACCCAGTACTTC. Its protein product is CASSYTGFQETQYF.

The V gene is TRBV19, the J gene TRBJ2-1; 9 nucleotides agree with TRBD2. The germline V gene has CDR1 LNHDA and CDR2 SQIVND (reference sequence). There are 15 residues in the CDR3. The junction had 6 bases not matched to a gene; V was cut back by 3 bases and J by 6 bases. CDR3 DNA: TGTGCCAGTAGTATGAGGACTAGCGCGATCAATGAGCAGTTCTTC. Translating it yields CASSMRTSAINEQFF.

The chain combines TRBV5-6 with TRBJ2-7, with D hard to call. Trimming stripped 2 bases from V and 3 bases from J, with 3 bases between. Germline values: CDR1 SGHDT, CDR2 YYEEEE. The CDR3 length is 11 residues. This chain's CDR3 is CASSLYYEQYF. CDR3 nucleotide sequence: TGTGCCAGCAGCTTATACTACGAGCAGTACTTC.

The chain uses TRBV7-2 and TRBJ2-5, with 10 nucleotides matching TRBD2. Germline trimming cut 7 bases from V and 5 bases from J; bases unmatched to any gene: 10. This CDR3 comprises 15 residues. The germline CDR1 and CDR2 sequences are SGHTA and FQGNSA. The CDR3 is CASNPSGGYLETQYF. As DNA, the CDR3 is TGTGCCAGCAACCCTAGCGGGGGTTATTTGGAGACCCAGTACTTC.

The CDR3 loop reads CASSPGLAGKGAYEQYF. In DNA, the CDR3 is TGTGCCAGCAGCCCGGGACTAGCGGGAAAGGGGGCCTACGAGCAGTACTTC. The J gene is TRBJ2-7, the V gene TRBV3-1 (or the pseudogene TRBV3-2), with TRBD2 matching 13 bases. V gave up 4 bases and J gave up 2 bases; unmatched junction bases: 8. The germline gives CDR1 LGHDT, CDR2 YNNKEL (reference sequence). The CDR3 is 17 amino acids.

The CDR3 bases are TGCAGCGTCCCTTTTAGCGGGGGCTACAATGAGCAGTTCTTC. It yields the protein CSVPFSGGYNEQFF. This sequence joins TRBV29-1 and TRBJ2-1; 9 bases fit TRBD2. The germline CDR1 and CDR2 sequences are SQVTM and ANQGSEA. J was trimmed by 3 bases and V by 6 bases; bases with no gene match: 6. The CDR3 is 14 residues long.

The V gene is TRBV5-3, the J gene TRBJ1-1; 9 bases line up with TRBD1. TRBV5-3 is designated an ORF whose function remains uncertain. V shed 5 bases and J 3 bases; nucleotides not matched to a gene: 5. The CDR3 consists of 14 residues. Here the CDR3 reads CARSCGTGYTEAFF. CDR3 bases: TGTGCCAGAAGTTGCGGGACAGGGTACACTGAAGCTTTCTTT.

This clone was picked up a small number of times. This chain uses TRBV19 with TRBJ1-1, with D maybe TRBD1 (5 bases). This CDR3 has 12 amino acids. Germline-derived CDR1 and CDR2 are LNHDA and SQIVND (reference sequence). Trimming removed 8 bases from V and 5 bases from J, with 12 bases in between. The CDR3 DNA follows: TGTGCCAGTCAGGGATTGGGTACTGAAGCTTTCTTT. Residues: CASQGLGTEAFF.

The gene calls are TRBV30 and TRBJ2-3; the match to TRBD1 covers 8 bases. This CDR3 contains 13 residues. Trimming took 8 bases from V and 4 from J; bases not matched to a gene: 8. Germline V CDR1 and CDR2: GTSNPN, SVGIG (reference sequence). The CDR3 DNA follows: TGTGCCGCACAACAGACAGGGGCAGATACGCAGTATTTT. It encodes CAAQQTGADTQYF.

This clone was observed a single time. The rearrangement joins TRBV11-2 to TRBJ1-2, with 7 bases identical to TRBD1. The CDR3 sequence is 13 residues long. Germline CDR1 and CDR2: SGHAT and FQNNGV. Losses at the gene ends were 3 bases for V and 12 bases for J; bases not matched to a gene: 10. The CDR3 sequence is CASSLTTDQGDTF. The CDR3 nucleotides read TGTGCCAGCAGCTTGACGACAGATCAGGGGGACACCTTC.

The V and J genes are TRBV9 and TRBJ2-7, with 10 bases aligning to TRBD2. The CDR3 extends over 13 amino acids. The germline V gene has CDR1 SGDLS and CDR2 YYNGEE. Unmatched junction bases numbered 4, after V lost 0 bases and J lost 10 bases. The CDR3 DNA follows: TGTGCCAGCAGCGTAGGAAGCGGGGGGGCCCAGTACTTC. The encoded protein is CASSVGSGGAQYF.

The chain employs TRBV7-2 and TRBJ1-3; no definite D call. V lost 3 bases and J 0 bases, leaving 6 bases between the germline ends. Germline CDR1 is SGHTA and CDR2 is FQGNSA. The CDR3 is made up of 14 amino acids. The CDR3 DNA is TGTGCCAGCAGCTTGGCCCGCTCTGGAAACACCATATATTTT. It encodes CASSLARSGNTIYF. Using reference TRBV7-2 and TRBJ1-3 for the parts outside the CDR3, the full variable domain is GAGVSQSPSNKVTEKGKDVELRCDPISGHTALYWYRQSLGQGLEFLIYFQGNSAPDKSGLPSDRFSAERTGGSVSTLTIQRTQQEDSAVYLCASSLARSGNTIYFGEGSWLTVV.

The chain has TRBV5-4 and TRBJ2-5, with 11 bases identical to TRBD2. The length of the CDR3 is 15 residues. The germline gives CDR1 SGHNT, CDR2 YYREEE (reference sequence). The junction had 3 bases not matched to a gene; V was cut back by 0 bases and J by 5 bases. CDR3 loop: CASSLETSGAETQYF. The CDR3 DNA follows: TGTGCCAGCAGCTTGGAGACTAGCGGGGCGGAGACCCAGTACTTC. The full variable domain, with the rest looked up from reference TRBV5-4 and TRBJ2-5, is ETGVTQSPTHLIKTRGQQVTLRCSSQSGHNTVSWYQQALGQGPQFIFQYYREEENGRGNFPPRFSGLQFPNYSSELNVNALELDDSALYLCASSLETSGAETQYFGPGTRLLVL.

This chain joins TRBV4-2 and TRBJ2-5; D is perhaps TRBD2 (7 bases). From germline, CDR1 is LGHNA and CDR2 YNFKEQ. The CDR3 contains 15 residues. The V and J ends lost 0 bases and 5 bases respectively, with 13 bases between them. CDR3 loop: CASSQDGGGLETQYF. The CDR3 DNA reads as TGTGCCAGCAGCCAAGATGGGGGGGGCCTGGAGACCCAGTACTTC.

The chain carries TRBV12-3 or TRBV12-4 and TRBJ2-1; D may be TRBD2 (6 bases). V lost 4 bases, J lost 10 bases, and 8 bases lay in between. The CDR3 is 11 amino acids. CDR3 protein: CASSSLAEQFF. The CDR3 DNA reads TGTGCCAGCAGTTCACTAGCCGAGCAGTTCTTC.

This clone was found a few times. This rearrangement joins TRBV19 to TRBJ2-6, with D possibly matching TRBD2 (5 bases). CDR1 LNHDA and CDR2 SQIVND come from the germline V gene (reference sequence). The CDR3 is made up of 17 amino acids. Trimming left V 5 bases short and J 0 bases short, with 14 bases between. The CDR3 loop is CASSLDRTVSGANVLTF. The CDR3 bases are TGTGCCAGTAGTCTGGATCGGACTGTCTCTGGGGCCAACGTCCTGACTTTC.

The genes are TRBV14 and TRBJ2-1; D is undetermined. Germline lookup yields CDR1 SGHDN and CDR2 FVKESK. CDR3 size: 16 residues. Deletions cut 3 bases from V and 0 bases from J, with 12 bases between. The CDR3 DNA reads TGTGCCAGCAGCCATCAGGCTGGAACCTCCTACAATGAGCAGTTCTTC. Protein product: CASSHQAGTSYNEQFF.

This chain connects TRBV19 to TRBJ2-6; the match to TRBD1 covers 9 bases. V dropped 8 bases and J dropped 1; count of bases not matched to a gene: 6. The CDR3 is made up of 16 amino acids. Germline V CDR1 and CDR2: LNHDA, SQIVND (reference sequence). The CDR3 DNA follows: TGTGCCAGTGACAGGGGGTCGGGGTCTGGGGCCAACGTCCTGACTTTC. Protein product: CASDRGSGSGANVLTF. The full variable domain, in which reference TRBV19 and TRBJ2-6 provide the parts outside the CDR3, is DGGITQSPKYLFRKEGQNVTLSCEQNLNHDAMYWYRQDPGQGLRLIYYSQIVNDFQKGDIAEGYSVSREKKESFPLTVTSAQKNPTAFYLCASDRGSGSGANVLTFGAGSRLTVL.

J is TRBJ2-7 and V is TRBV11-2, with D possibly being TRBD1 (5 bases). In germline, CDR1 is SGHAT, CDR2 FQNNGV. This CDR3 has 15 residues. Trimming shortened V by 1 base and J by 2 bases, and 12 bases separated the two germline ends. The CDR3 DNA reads TGTGCCAGCAGCTTAGTGACAGCGAACACCTACGAGCAGTACTTC. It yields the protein CASSLVTANTYEQYF.

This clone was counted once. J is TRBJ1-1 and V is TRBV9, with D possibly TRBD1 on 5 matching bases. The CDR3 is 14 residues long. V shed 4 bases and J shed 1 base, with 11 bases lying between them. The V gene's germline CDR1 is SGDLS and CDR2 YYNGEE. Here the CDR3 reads CASSFLGGNTEAFF. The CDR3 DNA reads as TGTGCCAGCAGCTTCCTGGGGGGGAACACTGAAGCTTTCTTT.

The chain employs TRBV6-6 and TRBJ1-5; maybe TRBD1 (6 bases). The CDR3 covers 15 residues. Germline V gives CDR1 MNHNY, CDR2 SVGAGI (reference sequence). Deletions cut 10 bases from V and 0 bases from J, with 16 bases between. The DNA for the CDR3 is TGTGCCACCTCCAGCAGGGGCGATAGCAATCAGCCCCAGCATTTT. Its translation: CATSSRGDSNQPQHF.

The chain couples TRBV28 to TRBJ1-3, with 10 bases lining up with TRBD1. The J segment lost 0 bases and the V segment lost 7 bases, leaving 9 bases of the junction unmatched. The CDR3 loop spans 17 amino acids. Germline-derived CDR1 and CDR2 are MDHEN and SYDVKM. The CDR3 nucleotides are TGTGCCAGCATAGGGACAGGGGCCTATAGCTCTGGAAACACCATATATTTT. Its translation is CASIGTGAYSSGNTIYF.

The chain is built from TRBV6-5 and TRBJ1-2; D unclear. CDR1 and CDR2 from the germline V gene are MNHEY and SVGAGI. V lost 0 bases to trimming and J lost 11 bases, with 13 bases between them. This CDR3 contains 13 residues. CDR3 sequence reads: CASSYSNPGPYTF. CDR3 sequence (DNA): TGTGCCAGCAGTTACTCGAACCCGGGTCCTTACACCTTC.

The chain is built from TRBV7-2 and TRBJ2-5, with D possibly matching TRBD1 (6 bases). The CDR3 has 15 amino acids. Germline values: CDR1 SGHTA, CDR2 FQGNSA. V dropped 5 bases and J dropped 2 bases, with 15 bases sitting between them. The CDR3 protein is CASSIQKDRQETQYF. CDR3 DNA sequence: TGTGCCAGCAGCATTCAAAAGGACAGACAAGAGACCCAGTACTTC. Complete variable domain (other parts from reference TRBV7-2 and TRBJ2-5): GAGVSQSPSNKVTEKGKDVELRCDPISGHTALYWYRQSLGQGLEFLIYFQGNSAPDKSGLPSDRFSAERTGGSVSTLTIQRTQQEDSAVYLCASSIQKDRQETQYFGPGTRLLVL.

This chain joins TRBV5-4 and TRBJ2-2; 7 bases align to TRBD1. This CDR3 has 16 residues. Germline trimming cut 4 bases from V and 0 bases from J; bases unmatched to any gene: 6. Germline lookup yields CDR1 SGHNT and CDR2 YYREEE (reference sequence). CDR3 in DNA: TGTGCCAGCAGCGTCCCCGGGACAGCGAACACCGGGGAGCTGTTTTTT. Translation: CASSVPGTANTGELFF.

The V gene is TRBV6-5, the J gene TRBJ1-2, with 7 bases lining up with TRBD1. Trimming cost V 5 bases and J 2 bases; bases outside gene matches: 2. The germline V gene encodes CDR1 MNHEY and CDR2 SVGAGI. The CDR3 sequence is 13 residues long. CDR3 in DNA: TGTGCCAGCAGTCAGGGGGAGAACTATGGCTACACCTTC. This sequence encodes CASSQGENYGYTF.